This TCR beta chain was identified in a study of OX40 agonist ivuxolimab in advanced cancers. The CDR3 contains 14 residues. V lost 4 bases and J lost 9; bases outside the gene matches: 10. The germline V gene has CDR1 LGHNT and CDR2 FRNRAP. Repertoires were generated with immunoSEQ multiplex PCR, while TCRdb's copy carries only in-frame clones and drops some. This table has approximately 98,000 clones, 70% to 85% appearing once. The chain carries TRBV12-5 and TRBJ1-2; the match to TRBD1 covers 8 bases. This clonotype was sampled from an adult with an advanced solid tumor such as melanoma, head and neck, liver or kidney cancer. The material sequenced was CD4+ or CD8+ T cells sorted from blood, taken in a trial of the OX40 agonist ivuxolimab. CDR3 region: CASGSLRQGMSYTF. The CDR3 region has the DNA TGTGCTAGTGGTTCGCTCCGACAGGGGATGAGCTACACCTTC.